Sequencing of this T cell receptor beta chain was carried out in a study of T cell responses to AZD1222 COVID-19 vaccine. Trimming cost V 0 bases and J 5 bases; bases outside gene matches: 13. The germline V gene has CDR1 SQVTM and CDR2 ANQGSEA. The CDR3 runs to 18 residues. The data were produced by immunoSEQ multiplex PCR, yet TCRdb's version contains in-frame clones alone and is incomplete. The sample records roughly 190,000 clones, approximately 93% being singletons. V is TRBV29-1 and J is TRBJ2-5, with 12 bases fitting TRBD2. The sequencing used peripheral blood, collected on day 0 of AZD1222 vaccination. This TCR came from an adult in good health. CDR3 amino acids: CSVEDPRLAGDEGETQYF. The CDR3 DNA reads TGCAGCGTTGAAGATCCGAGACTAGCGGGAGATGAGGGGGAGACCCAGTACTTC.